This entry describes one T cell receptor (beta chain). This entry comes from a study of blood T cell repertoires in COVID-19. TCRdb's copy holds only in-frame clones and misses some; the assay was immunoSEQ multiplex PCR. The sample yields approximately 120,000 clones, 81% seen once. Trimming removed 6 bases at V and 7 bases at J, with 25 bases between. The germline CDR1 and CDR2 sequences are SGHTA and FQGTGA. The CDR3 covers 17 residues. Sequencing was carried out using peripheral blood. The TCR originated in a man younger than 45 with COVID-19, enrolled during active disease. The chain links TRBV7-3 to TRBJ2-1; a weak D match, TRBD1 (5 bases). The CDR3 protein is CASSKTSSGPPWNEQFF. Written as DNA, the CDR3 is TGTGCCAGCAGTAAAACTTCCTCAGGGCCCCCCTGGAATGAGCAGTTCTTC.